This T cell receptor (beta chain) was obtained from a study of T cells in Graves' hyperthyroidism and ophthalmopathy. Study-level findings and limits: Expanded thyroid clonotypes (above 0.001) were mostly also found in blood.

This clonotype was counted a few times. The antigen is not known. RNA transcripts provided the source from which TCR beta CDR3 regions were amplified. First-round RT-PCR targeting the TCR CDR3 was performed with the HTBI primer set. Each CDR3 protein is one row after TCRdb ran MiXCR on the multiplex PCR reads. The sample lists about 640,000 distinct CDR3 sequences; roughly 15% were seen once. The TCR originated in a woman aged 45-65 years with Graves' ophthalmopathy. Sequencing was performed on blood.

DNA of the CDR3: TGCAGTGCTAGACGTGGGGGCCCTGAAGCTTTCTTT. This codes for CSARRGGPEAFF. V gene TRBV20-1 combines with J gene TRBJ1-1; possible D gene TRBD1, 6 bases. CDR3 size: 12 residues. V dropped 2 bases and J dropped 6 bases, with 10 bases sitting between them. Germline V lookup: CDR1 DFQATT, CDR2 SNEGSKA (reference sequence).